The entry that follows covers one T cell receptor (beta chain) sequence. In the authors' methods: Estimated nucleated cell counts came from reference gene primer amplification. Repertoires were generated with immunoSEQ multiplex PCR, while TCRdb's copy carries only in-frame clones and drops some. That table gives V, J and clone size, and the DNA gave D and trimming. The sample includes over 400,000 clones, 70% to 90% of them seen just once. The record originates from a study of blood T cell repertoires in COVID-19. Whole-study context: Some COVID-19 samples were acute and others convalescent; all came from the United States, Italy and Spain. PBMCs, B-cell-depleted T cells, or T cells provided the cDNA or gDNA that made up the material.

V gave up 5 bases and J gave up 2 bases, with 10 bases separating them. This CDR3 is 13 amino acids long. The germline gives CDR1 MDHEN, CDR2 SYDVKM. Sequencing was done on a sample of peripheral blood. This chain joins TRBV28 and TRBJ2-7, with D perhaps TRBD1 (6 bases). The source is a human donor in a cohort sampled during active COVID-19. The chain's CDR3 is CASSGQPTYEQYF. The CDR3 DNA reads as TGTGCCAGCAGTGGACAGCCAACCTACGAGCAGTACTTC.